A single sample is the source of the 18 T cell receptor beta chains below, sequenced in a study of T cells in localized non-small cell lung cancer. Assay used: immunoSEQ multiplex PCR; TCRdb lists only in-frame clones, some missing. The data contain 25,000 or so clones, approximately 88% of them singletons. The sequencing here drew on PBMCs, taken before any cancer treatment. The receptors stem from a man between 40 and 69 years old with stage II lung adenocarcinoma.

This chain uses TRBV4-2 with TRBJ1-5, with D tentatively TRBD1 (6 bases). Germline CDR1 and CDR2: LGHNA and YNFKEQ. CDR3 size: 15 residues. The V end lost 5 bases, the J end lost 3 bases, and 14 bases lay between the germline ends. CDR3: CASSSTGMVNQPQHF. CDR3 in DNA: TGTGCCAGCAGCTCCACAGGGATGGTCAATCAGCCCCAGCATTTT.

The chain combines TRBV6-5 with TRBJ2-1; 9 bases line up with TRBD2. The CDR3 runs to 15 residues. From germline, CDR1 is MNHEY and CDR2 SVGAGI. The V segment lost 6 bases and the J segment 2 bases; nucleotides outside the gene matches: 5. CDR3 sequence: CASRLGGGAYNEQFF. As DNA, the CDR3 is TGTGCCAGCAGATTGGGCGGGGGGGCCTACAATGAGCAGTTCTTC.

The chain carries TRBV19 and TRBJ2-1; D gene unclear. Trimming pared 1 base from V and 10 bases from J, leaving 8 bases between. The CDR3 spans 12 residues. Per the germline V gene, CDR1 is LNHDA and CDR2 is SQIVND (reference sequence). The DNA for the CDR3 is TGTGCCAGTAGTATAGCACCCCGAGAGCAGTTCTTC. Residues: CASSIAPREQFF.

The chain links TRBV9 to TRBJ2-1, with 8 nucleotides matching TRBD2. The CDR3 is 17 amino acids. V was pared by 3 bases and J by 4 bases, with 12 bases of the junction left unmatched. Germline loops: CDR1 SGDLS, CDR2 YYNGEE. CDR3 region: CASSAPWSGGNYNEQFF. CDR3 DNA sequence: TGTGCCAGCAGCGCCCCATGGAGCGGGGGTAATTACAATGAGCAGTTCTTC.

Only one count was recorded for this clone. The rearrangement joins TRBV30 to TRBJ1-2; D is uncertain. Germline V gene data show CDR1 as GTSNPN and CDR2 as SVGIG (reference sequence). CDR3 size: 11 residues. Between the trimmed V and J ends, which lost 5 bases and 6 bases, there was a span of 10 bases. Written as DNA, the CDR3 is TGTGCCTGGGATCGATCCAATGGCTACACCTTC. Translation gives CAWDRSNGYTF.

The V gene is TRBV19, the J gene TRBJ2-7, with D tentatively TRBD1 (6 bases). This CDR3 spans 13 amino acids. Germline lookup yields CDR1 LNHDA and CDR2 SQIVND (reference sequence). The V end lost 6 bases, the J end lost 1 base, and 10 bases lay between the germline ends. CDR3 DNA sequence: TGTGCCAGTAGCAGGACAGCATCCTACGAGCAGTACTTC. Protein sequence: CASSRTASYEQYF. The variable domain in full, completed from reference TRBV19 and TRBJ2-7, reads DGGITQSPKYLFRKEGQNVTLSCEQNLNHDAMYWYRQDPGQGLRLIYYSQIVNDFQKGDIAEGYSVSREKKESFPLTVTSAQKNPTAFYLCASSRTASYEQYFGPGTRLTVT.

J is TRBJ1-4 and V is TRBV7-9; D ambiguous. V was cut by 4 bases and J by 5 bases, with 14 bases left in between. Per germline, CDR1 SEHNR and CDR2 FQNEAQ (reference sequence). The CDR3 is made up of 15 amino acids. CDR3 nucleotides: TGTGCCAGCAGCTCCCAGGCCCGGAGGAATGAAAAACTGTTTTTT. Its translation is CASSSQARRNEKLFF. Based on the CDR3 plus reference TRBV7-9 and TRBJ1-4, the full variable domain is DTGVSQNPRHKITKRGQNVTFRCDPISEHNRLYWYRQTLGQGPEFLTYFQNEAQLEKSRLLSDRFSAERPKGSFSTLEIQRTEQGDSAMYLCASSSQARRNEKLFFGSGTQLSVL.

The V call is TRBV7-2, the J call TRBJ1-1; 10 bases line up with TRBD1. The germline gives CDR1 SGHTA, CDR2 FQGNSA. V shed 5 bases and J 0 bases; nucleotides not matched to a gene: 3. The CDR3 loop spans 15 amino acids. CDR3 sequence reads: CASSLGTGVNTEAFF. The DNA for the CDR3 is TGTGCCAGCAGCCTGGGGACAGGGGTGAACACTGAAGCTTTCTTT.

This clone has a handful of counts. The chain combines TRBV9 with TRBJ2-1; 10 nucleotides match TRBD2. The CDR3 consists of 16 residues. Unmatched junction bases numbered 3, after V lost 3 bases and J lost 0 bases. The germline CDR1 and CDR2 sequences are SGDLS and YYNGEE. The CDR3 region is CASSAPSGSSYNEQFF. The CDR3 DNA reads as TGTGCCAGCAGCGCTCCTAGCGGGAGCTCCTACAATGAGCAGTTCTTC. Combining the CDR3 with reference TRBV9 and TRBJ2-1 gives the whole variable domain DSGVTQTPKHLITATGQRVTLRCSPRSGDLSVYWYQQSLDQGLQFLIQYYNGEERAKGNILERFSAQQFPDLHSELNLSSLELGDSALYFCASSAPSGSSYNEQFFGPGTRLTVL.

V gene TRBV5-1 combines with J gene TRBJ1-2; TRBD1 matches 11 bases. The V gene's germline CDR1 is SGHRS and CDR2 YFSETQ. There are 15 residues in the CDR3. J gave up 2 bases and V 2 bases, and 2 bases lay outside the gene matches. In DNA form, the CDR3 reads TGCGCCAGCAGCTTTGGACAGGGGGCAAACTATGGCTACACCTTC. Amino acid sequence: CASSFGQGANYGYTF.

This chain links TRBV19 with TRBJ2-5; TRBD1 matches at 11 bases. The germline V gene has CDR1 LNHDA and CDR2 SQIVND (reference sequence). This CDR3 spans 16 amino acids. The trim removed 7 bases at V and 2 bases at J, leaving 9 bases unmatched. For the CDR3, the DNA is TGTGCCAGTACAGGGACAGGGGGTCCCGAACAAGAGACCCAGTACTTC. This codes for CASTGTGGPEQETQYF.

The chain combines TRBV6-5 with TRBJ2-2, with D uncertain. Germline V gene lookup returns CDR1 MNHEY and CDR2 SVGAGI. V was shortened by 6 bases and J by 7 bases, with 9 bases between the two germline ends. The CDR3 covers 12 residues. This chain's CDR3 is CASSPRGGELFF. The CDR3 DNA is TGTGCCAGCAGCCCCCGCGGCGGGGAGCTGTTTTTT.

The chain links TRBV6-5 to TRBJ2-1; D is undetermined. Trimming cost V 2 bases and J 5 bases, with 7 bases left between them. The CDR3 is 13 amino acids. Germline-derived CDR1 and CDR2 are MNHEY and SVGAGI. The CDR3 nucleotides are TGTGCCAGCAGTTACGGCTCGAACAATGAGCAGTTCTTC. Translation: CASSYGSNNEQFF.

The chain links TRBV7-3 to TRBJ1-1; 11 nucleotides line up with TRBD1. Germline V gene data show CDR1 as SGHTA and CDR2 as FQGTGA. V dropped 1 base and J dropped 5; count of bases not matched to a gene: 3. The CDR3 totals 15 residues. CDR3 loop: CASSLSGQGATEAFF. The CDR3 DNA reads as TGTGCCAGCAGCTTAAGTGGACAGGGGGCAACTGAAGCTTTCTTT.

The chain combines TRBV28 with TRBJ2-2; a possible D gene is TRBD2 (5 bases). Trimming stripped 1 base from V and 5 bases from J, with 20 bases between. The length of the CDR3 is 18 residues. From germline, CDR1 is MDHEN and CDR2 SYDVKM. CDR3 in amino acids: CASSLYGGRGFSTGELFF. CDR3 DNA: TGTGCCAGCAGTTTATATGGCGGGCGCGGGTTTAGTACCGGGGAGCTGTTTTTT.

This chain connects TRBV27 to TRBJ1-4, with D hard to call. From germline, CDR1 is MNHEY and CDR2 SMNVEV (reference sequence). This CDR3 contains 14 residues. V gave up 5 bases and J gave up 1 base, with 8 bases separating them. The CDR3, as DNA: TGTGCCAGCAGTGAATATGGAACTAATGAAAAACTGTTTTTT. Protein sequence: CASSEYGTNEKLFF.

The J gene is TRBJ1-1, the V gene TRBV5-1; D possibly corresponds to TRBD1 (6 bases). Germline CDR1 is SGHRS and CDR2 is YFSETQ. Trimming took off 0 bases at V and 2 bases at J, with 8 bases between the two ends. CDR3 length: 14 residues. The DNA for the CDR3 is TGCGCCAGCAGCTTGGGACAGGAAAACACTGAAGCTTTCTTT. Its translation: CASSLGQENTEAFF.

The V call is TRBV19, the J call TRBJ2-2; no reliable D call. Trimming cost V 1 base and J 6 bases, with 3 bases left between them. The CDR3 covers 12 residues. Germline CDR1 reads LNHDA; CDR2 reads SQIVND (reference sequence). In DNA, the CDR3 is TGTGCCAGTAGTATAGCGGCCGGGGAGCTGTTTTTT. It yields the protein CASSIAAGELFF.